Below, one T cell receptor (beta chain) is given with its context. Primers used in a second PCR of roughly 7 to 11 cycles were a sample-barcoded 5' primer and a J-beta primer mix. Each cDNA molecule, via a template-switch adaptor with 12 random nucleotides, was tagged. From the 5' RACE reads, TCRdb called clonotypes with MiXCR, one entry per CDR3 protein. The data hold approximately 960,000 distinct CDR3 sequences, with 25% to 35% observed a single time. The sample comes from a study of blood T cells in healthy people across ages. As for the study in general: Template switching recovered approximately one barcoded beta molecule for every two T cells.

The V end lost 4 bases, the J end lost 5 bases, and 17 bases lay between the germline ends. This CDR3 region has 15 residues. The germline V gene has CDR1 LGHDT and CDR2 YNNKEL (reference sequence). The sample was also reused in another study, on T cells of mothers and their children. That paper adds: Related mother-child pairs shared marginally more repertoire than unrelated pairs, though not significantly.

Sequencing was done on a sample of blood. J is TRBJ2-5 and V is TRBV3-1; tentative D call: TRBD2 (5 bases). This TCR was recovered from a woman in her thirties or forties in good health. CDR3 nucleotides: TGTGCCAGCAGCCGGCGCCAACTAGAGGGTGAGACCCAGTACTTC. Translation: CASSRRQLEGETQYF.